What follows is one TCR beta chain and its context. This receptor's antigen is unknown. No quality values exist for individual bases; no much larger clone is one base distant. TCRbeta CDR3 regions were amplified from genomic DNA using the immunoSEQ Assay, a bias-controlled multiplex PCR. The published analysis was carried out like this. Nucleated cell counts per sample were estimated from amplification of reference gene primers within the assay. Sequence reads were collapsed and filtered to measure the absolute abundance of every unique TCRbeta CDR3 rearrangement. Productive Simpson clonality was computed per sample as the square root of Simpson's diversity index over productive rearrangements. This is the immuneACCESS table as TCRdb keeps it, with only in-frame sequences that have V and J called. A part of the clones is gone; compared with another copy, unresolved V genes explain less than half, and the rest is unexplained. For V, J and clone size, that table is used; D and trimming come from the DNA. The sample table holds 240,000 or so clones, of which approximately 85% were seen once. The ten largest account for around 12% of the sample.

This specimen belongs to a study of blood T cell repertoires in COVID-19 (dated by TCRdb to 2019 to 2021). Study-level background: Samples covering the acute and convalescent phases of COVID-19 were provided by collaborators in the United States, Italy and Spain. The prospective study material was composed of cDNA or gDNA derived from T cells, B-cell-depleted T cells, or PBMCs. Deeply sampled blood TCRbeta repertoires from subjects exposed to, actively infected with, or recovered from COVID-19 were included in the dataset. A freely available public database, intended as a resource for researchers studying the immune response to SARS-CoV-2, is where the repertoires were released. The samples were drawn from the first 160 participants of the ongoing ImmuneRACE study and from 1,254 subjects provided by 6 global collaborators. Nearly every sample came with metadata listing a de-identified subject ID, COVID-19 status, age in years and sex. HLA class I and class II types, where available, came from metadata supplied by the sample provider rather than from assay-based typing. The study at large found these results: How much clinical and demographic metadata was included differed by source and by participant, and the metadata was provided uncurated.

Collaborating institutions collected whole blood in K2EDTA tubes following their own protocols. For TCRbeta analysis, collaborator samples were shipped as frozen whole blood, as isolated PBMCs, or as DNA extracted from either sample type. The clonotype was recovered from a man older than 75 with acute or convalescent COVID-19. The specimen was peripheral blood.

For the CDR3, the sequence is CATRPGVRQETQYF. The DNA reads as follows: TGTGCCACCAGACCCGGGGTGAGGCAAGAGACCCAGTACTTC. This chain joins TRBV19 to TRBJ2-5, and TRBD2 may be the D gene, going by 5 matching bases. CDR1 and CDR2 are read off the germline V gene (reference sequence) as LNHDA and SQIVND. Trimming removed 10 bases from V and 2 bases from J, leaving 17 bases between the germline ends. The CDR3 holds 14 amino acids from the cysteine to the phenylalanine. Only CDR3 DNA is held: 42 bases, read in frame from base 1.